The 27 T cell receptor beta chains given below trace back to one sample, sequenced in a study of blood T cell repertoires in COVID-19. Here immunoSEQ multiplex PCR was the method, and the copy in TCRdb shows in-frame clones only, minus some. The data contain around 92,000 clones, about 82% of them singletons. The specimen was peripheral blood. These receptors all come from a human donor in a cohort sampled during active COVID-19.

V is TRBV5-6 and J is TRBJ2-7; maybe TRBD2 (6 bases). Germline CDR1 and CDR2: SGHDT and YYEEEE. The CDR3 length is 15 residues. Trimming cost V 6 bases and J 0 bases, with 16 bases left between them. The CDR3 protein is CASKGPGSLSYEQYF. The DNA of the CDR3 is TGTGCCAGCAAAGGTCCCGGGAGTCTCTCCTACGAGCAGTACTTC.

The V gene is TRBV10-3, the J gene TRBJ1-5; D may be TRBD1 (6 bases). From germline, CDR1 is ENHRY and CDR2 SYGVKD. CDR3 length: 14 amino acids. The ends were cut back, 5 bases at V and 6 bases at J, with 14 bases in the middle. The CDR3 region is CAISRGQTGQPQHF. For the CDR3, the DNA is TGTGCCATCAGTCGAGGACAGACGGGTCAGCCCCAGCATTTT.

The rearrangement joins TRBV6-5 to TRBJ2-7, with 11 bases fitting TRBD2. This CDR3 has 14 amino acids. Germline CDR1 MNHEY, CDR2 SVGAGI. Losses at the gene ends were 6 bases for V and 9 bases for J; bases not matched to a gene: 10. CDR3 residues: CASRPGLAEGGQYF. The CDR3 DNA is TGTGCCAGCAGGCCGGGACTAGCGGAGGGGGGGCAGTACTTC.

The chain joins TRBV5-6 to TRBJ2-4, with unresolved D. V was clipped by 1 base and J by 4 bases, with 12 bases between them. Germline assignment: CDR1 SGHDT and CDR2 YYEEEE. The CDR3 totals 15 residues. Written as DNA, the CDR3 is TGTGCCAGCAGCTTGAACAGACGGCAGAAAAACATTCAGTACTTC. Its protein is CASSLNRRQKNIQYF. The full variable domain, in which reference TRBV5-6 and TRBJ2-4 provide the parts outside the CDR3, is DAGVTQSPTHLIKTRGQQVTLRCSPKSGHDTVSWYQQALGQGPQFIFQYYEEEERQRGNFPDRFSGHQFPNYSSELNVNALLLGDSALYLCASSLNRRQKNIQYFGAGTRLSVL.

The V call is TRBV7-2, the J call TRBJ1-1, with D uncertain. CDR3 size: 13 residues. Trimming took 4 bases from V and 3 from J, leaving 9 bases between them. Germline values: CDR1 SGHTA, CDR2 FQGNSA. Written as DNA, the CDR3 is TGTGCCAGCAGCTCGAGGAGAGACACTGAAGCTTTCTTT. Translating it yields CASSSRRDTEAFF.

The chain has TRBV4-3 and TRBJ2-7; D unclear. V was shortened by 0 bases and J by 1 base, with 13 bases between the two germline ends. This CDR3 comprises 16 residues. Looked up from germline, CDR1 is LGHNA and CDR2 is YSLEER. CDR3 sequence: CASSQEGGVGSYEQYF. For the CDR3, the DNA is TGCGCCAGCAGCCAAGAAGGCGGAGTTGGGTCCTACGAGCAGTACTTC.

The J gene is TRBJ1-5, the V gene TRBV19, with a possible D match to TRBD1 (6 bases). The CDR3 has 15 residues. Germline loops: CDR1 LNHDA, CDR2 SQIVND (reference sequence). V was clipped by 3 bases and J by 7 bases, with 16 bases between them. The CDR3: CASSIGATGPQPQHF. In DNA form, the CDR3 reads TGTGCCAGTAGTATCGGGGCGACAGGACCCCAGCCCCAGCATTTT.

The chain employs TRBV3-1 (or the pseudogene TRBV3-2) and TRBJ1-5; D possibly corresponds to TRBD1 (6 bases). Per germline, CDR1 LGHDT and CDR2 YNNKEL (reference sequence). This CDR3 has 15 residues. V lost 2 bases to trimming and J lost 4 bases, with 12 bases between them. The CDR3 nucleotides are TGTGCCAGCAGCCAAAAGGGGGTAGGGAATCAGCCCCAGCATTTT. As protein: CASSQKGVGNQPQHF.

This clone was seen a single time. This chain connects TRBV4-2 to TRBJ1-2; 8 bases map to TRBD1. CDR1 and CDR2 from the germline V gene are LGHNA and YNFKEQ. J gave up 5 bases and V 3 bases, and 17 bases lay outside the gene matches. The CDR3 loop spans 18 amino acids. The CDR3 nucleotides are TGTGCCAGCAGCCACTACGTCCCCCCCGACAGGGGCGAGTATGGCTACACCTTC. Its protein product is CASSHYVPPDRGEYGYTF.

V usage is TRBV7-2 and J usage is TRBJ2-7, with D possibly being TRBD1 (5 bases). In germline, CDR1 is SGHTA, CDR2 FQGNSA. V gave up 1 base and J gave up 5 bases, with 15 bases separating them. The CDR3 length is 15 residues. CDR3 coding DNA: TGTGCCAGCAGCTTAGTGTATCGGACAACAGACGAGCAGTACTTC. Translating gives CASSLVYRTTDEQYF.

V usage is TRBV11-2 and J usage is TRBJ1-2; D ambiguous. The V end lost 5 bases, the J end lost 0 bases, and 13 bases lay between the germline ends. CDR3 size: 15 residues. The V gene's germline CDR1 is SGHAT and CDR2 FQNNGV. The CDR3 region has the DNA TGTGCCAGCAGCCCATGGCACACCACTAACTATGGCTACACCTTC. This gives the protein CASSPWHTTNYGYTF. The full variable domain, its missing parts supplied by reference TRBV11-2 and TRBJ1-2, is EAGVAQSPRYKIIEKRQSVAFWCNPISGHATLYWYQQILGQGPKLLIQFQNNGVVDDSQLPKDRFSAERLKGVDSTLKIQPAKLEDSAVYLCASSPWHTTNYGYTFGSGTRLTVV.

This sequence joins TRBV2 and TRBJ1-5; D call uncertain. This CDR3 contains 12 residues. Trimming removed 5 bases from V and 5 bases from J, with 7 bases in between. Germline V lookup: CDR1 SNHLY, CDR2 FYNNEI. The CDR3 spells CASSNTYQPQHF. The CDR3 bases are TGTGCCAGCAGTAATACTTATCAGCCCCAGCATTTT.

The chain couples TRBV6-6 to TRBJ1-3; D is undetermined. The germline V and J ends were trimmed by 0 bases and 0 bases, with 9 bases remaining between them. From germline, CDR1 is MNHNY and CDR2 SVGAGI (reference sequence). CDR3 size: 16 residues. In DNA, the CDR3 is TGTGCCAGCAGTTACTCGAAGCCGAGCTCTGGAAACACCATATATTTT. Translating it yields CASSYSKPSSGNTIYF.

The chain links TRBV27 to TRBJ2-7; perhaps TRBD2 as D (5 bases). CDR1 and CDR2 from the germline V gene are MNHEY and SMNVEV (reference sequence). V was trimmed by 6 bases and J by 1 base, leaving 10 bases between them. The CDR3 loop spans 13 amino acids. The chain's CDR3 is CASRKGGSYEQYF. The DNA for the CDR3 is TGTGCCAGCAGGAAGGGCGGGTCCTACGAGCAGTACTTC.

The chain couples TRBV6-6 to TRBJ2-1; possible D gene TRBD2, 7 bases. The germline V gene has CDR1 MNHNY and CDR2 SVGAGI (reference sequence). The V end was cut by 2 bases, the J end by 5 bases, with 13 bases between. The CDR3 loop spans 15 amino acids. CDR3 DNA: TGTGCCAGCAGTTACGAGGGGGGGCCCCACAATGAGCAGTTCTTC. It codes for CASSYEGGPHNEQFF.

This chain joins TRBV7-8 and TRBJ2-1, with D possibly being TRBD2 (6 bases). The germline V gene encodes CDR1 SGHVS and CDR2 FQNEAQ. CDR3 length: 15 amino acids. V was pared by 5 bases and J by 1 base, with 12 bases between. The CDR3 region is CASSDGSGSYNEQFF. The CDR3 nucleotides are TGTGCCAGCAGCGACGGTAGCGGTTCCTACAATGAGCAGTTCTTC.

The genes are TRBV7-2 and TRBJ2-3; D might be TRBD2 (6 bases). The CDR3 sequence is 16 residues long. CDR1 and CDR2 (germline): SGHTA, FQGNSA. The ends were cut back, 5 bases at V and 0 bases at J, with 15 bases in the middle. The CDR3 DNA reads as TGTGCCAGCAGCCAGCGGGCGGGGACTAGCACAGATACGCAGTATTTT. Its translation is CASSQRAGTSTDTQYF.

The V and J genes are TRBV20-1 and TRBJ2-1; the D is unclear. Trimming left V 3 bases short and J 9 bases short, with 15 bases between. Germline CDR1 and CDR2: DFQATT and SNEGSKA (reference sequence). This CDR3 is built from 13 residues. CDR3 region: CSASIMSFGEQFF. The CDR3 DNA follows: TGCAGTGCTAGTATTATGAGCTTCGGTGAGCAGTTCTTC.

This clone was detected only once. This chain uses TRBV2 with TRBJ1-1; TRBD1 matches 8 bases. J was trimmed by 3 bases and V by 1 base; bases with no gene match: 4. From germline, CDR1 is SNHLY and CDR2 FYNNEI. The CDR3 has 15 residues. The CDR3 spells CASSEGQGAYTEAFF. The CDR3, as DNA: TGTGCCAGCAGTGAAGGGCAGGGGGCCTACACTGAAGCTTTCTTT.

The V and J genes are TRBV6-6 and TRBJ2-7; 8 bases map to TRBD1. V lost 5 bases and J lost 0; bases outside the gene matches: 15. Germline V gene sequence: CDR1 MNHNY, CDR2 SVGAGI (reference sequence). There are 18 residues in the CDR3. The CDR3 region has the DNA TGTGCCAGCAGTCCCCGGGACAGGTTTTCCCGGAGCTCCTACGAGCAGTACTTC. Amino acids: CASSPRDRFSRSSYEQYF.

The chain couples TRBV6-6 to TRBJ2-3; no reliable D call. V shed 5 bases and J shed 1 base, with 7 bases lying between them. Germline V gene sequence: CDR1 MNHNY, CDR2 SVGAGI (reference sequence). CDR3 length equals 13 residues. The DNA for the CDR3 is TGTGCCAGCAGTCGTCTTGGCACAGATACGCAGTATTTT. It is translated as CASSRLGTDTQYF.

DNA of the CDR3: TGTGCCAGCAGCCCCCCCCTTTCTCCAGATACGCAGTATTTT. Translated, it gives CASSPPLSPDTQYF. The V and J genes are TRBV5-4 and TRBJ2-3; D is unresolved. CDR1 is SGHNT, CDR2 YYREEE, per germline (reference sequence). This CDR3 has 14 residues. V shed 4 bases and J shed 4 bases, with 13 bases lying between them.

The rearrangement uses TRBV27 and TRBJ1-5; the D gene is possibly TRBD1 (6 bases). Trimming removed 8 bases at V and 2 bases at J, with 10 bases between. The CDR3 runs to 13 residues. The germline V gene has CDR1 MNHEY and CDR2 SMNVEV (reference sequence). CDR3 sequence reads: CASAGDGNQPQHF. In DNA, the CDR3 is TGTGCCAGCGCAGGGGATGGCAATCAGCCCCAGCATTTT.

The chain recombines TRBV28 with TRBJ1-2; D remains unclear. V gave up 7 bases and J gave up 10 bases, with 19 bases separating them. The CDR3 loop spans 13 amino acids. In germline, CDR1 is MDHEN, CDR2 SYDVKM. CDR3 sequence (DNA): TGTGCCAGCACCGCCAGTTCTTGGTCTGACTACACCTTC. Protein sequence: CASTASSWSDYTF.

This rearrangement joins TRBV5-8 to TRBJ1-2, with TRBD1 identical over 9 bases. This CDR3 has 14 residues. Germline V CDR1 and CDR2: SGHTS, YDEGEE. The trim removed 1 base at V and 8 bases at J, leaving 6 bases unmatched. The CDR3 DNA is TGTGCCAGCAGCTTGCCTGGGACAGGGCGAGGCTACACCTTC. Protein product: CASSLPGTGRGYTF.

The DNA of the CDR3 is TGTGCCAGCAGCCCTCTGGGTGGTAGCGGGGGACTTAGCGGCATGTACTTC. Translated: CASSPLGGSGGLSGMYF. The chain employs TRBV3-1 (or the pseudogene TRBV3-2) and TRBJ2-7; 9 bases fit TRBD2. Per the germline V gene, CDR1 is LGHDT and CDR2 is YNNKEL (reference sequence). The CDR3 consists of 17 residues. The junction had 22 bases not matched to a gene; V was cut back by 4 bases and J by 12 bases.

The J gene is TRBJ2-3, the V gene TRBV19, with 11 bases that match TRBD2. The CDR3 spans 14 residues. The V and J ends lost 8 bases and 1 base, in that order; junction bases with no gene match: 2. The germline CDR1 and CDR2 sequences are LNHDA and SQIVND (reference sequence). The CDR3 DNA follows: TGTGCCAGTGCACTAGCGGGGGGCACAGATACGCAGTATTTT. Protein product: CASALAGGTDTQYF. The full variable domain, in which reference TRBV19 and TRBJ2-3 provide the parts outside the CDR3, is DGGITQSPKYLFRKEGQNVTLSCEQNLNHDAMYWYRQDPGQGLRLIYYSQIVNDFQKGDIAEGYSVSREKKESFPLTVTSAQKNPTAFYLCASALAGGTDTQYFGPGTRLTVL.